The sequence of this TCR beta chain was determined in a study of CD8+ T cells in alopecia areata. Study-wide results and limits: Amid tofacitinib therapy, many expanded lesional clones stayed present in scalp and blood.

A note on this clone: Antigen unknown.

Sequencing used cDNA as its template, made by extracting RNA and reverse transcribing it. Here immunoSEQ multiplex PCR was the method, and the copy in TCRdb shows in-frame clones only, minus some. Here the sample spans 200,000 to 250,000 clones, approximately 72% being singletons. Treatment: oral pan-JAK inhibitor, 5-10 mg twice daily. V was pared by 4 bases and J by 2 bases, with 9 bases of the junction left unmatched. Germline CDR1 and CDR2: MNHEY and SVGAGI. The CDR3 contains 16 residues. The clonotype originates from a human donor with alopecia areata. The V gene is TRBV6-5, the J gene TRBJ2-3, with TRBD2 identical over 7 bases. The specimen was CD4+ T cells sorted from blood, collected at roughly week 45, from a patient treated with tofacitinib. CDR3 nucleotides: TGTGCCAGCAGTTCTCAGCGGGCGGGGGACACAGATACGCAGTATTTT. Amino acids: CASSSQRAGDTDTQYF.